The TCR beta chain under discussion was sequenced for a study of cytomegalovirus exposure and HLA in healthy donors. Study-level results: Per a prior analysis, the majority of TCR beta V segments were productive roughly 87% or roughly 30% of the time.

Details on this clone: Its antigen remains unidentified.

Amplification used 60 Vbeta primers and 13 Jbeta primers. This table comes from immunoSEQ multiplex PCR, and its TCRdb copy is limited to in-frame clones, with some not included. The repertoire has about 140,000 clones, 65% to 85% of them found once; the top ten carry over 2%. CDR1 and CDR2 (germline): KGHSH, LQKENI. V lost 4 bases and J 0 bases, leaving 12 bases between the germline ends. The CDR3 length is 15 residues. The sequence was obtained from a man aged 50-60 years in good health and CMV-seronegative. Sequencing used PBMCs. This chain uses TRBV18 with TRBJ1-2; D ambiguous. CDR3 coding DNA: TGTGCCAGCTCACTGGCCAGGAATGCTAACTATGGCTACACCTTC. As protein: CASSLARNANYGYTF.